The rows below give T cell receptor beta chains drawn from one sample of a study of beta chain features in type 1 diabetes. TCRdb's copy holds only in-frame clones and misses some; the assay was immunoSEQ multiplex PCR. The sample has 310,000 or so clones, approximately 16% seen once. The sample comprised naive CD4+ T cells from blood. The receptor set was obtained from a man younger than 35 with type 1 diabetes. CDR3s leave out the opening cysteine and the closing phenylalanine or tryptophan.

V,CDR3
TRBV28,ASRGGGDSPLH
TRBV7-2,ASSSTTYSNQPQH
TRBV6-6,ASSYRETQY
TRBV4-2,ASSQGFSSYNEQF
TRBV18,ASSSSEYLETQY
TRBV5-5,ASSRQGVTQY
TRBV6-5,ATYLYPYEAF
TRBV4-2,ASSTRTSGVRTDTQY
TRBV7-8,ASSPRTTEYEQF
TRBV6-5,ASSNGIYRGYT
TRBV11-3,ASGRGVRGTQY
TRBV30,AWTLGGYGTQY
TRBV7-2,AQPWERVDTQY
TRBV7-9,ASSSRDREGSPLH
TRBV5-1,ASRTSGMGEQF
TRBV28,ASRNTGDSSEQF
TRBV15,ATSRALAGGSYEQY
TRBV30,AWSPPGNSPLH
TRBV5-1,ASSRPEKGAGTEAF
TRBV7-6,ASSLDPGGRGGYT
TRBV5-1,ASSPWATGNEKLF
TRBV29-1,SVGLIGGNEQF
TRBV5-4,ASSPGYGMNTEAF
TRBV18,ASSPTGRNYGYT
TRBV29-1,SVDGTGVEQY
TRBV4-3,ASSPGGGRAKNIQY
TRBV9,ASSVSGSTSYNEQF
TRBV7-2,ASSSDGGVGTQY
TRBV11-2,ASSPRYQETQY
TRBV9,ASSVAYQAGYT
TRBV28,ASLRGGKNTGELF
TRBV29-1,SVDFQGHNEQY
TRBV29-1,SAQYGGNEQF
TRBV5-6,ASSLTDVTDTQY
TRBV28,ASSFTGNQPQH
TRBV7-2,ASSLALAGGRYEQY
TRBV14,ASSPRGPTDTQY
TRBV7-9,ASSQDRGGQPQH
TRBV4-3,ASSRGDTDTQY
TRBV30,AWMPGAYNEQF
TRBV9,ASSQIQERRGYT
TRBV5-4,ASSRPGQTYNEQF
TRBV28,ASSLGGGPPRTQY
TRBV19,ASSIDRGGEQF
TRBV29-1,SVAGQGKTEAF
TRBV27,ASSLTEGYGYT
TRBV5-6,ASSRTSGETQY
TRBV30,AWSLSRWGNSYNEQF
TRBV6-5,ASSRTVYNEQF
TRBV9,ASSVTGTSLPNEQF
TRBV18,ASSPQETGQTEAF
TRBV2,ASSQGWGHGYT
TRBV7-2,ASSLVPSGGKETQY
TRBV7-9,ASSLARDRGYEQY
TRBV28,ASSHPRGTTDTQY